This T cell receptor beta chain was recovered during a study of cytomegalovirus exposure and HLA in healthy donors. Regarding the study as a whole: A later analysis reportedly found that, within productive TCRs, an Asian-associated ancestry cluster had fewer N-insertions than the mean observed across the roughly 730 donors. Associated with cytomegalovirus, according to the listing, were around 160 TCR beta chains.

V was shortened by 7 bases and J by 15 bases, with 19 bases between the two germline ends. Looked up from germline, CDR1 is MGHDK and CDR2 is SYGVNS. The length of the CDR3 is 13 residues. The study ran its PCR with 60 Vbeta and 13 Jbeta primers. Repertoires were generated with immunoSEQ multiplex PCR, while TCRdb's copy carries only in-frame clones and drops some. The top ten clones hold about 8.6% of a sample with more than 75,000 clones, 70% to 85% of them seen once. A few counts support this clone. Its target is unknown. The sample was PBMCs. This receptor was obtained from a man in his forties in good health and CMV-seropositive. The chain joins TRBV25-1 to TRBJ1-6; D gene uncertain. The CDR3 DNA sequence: TGTGCCAGCACCGAGACCGGGTCTGTTCTCCTCCACTTT. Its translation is CASTETGSVLLHF.